What follows describes a single T cell receptor beta chain. The PCR had 60 Vbeta and 13 Jbeta primers. Sequencing used immunoSEQ multiplex PCR; TCRdb keeps in-frame clones, though not all of them. The repertoire includes some 120,000 clones, 75% to 90% of them detected once, and over 2.5% sits in the top ten. The data originate from a study of cytomegalovirus exposure and HLA in healthy donors. V lost 5 bases to trimming and J lost 5 bases, with 9 bases between them. Looked up from germline, CDR1 is SGHTA and CDR2 is FQGNSA. CDR3 size: 12 residues. Sequencing input: PBMCs. The V and J genes are TRBV7-2 and TRBJ1-1; D is unclear. The origin of this receptor is a male donor in good health and CMV-seronegative. The CDR3 protein is CASSNLGTEAFF. The CDR3 DNA is TGTGCCAGCAGCAATCTAGGAACTGAAGCTTTCTTT.